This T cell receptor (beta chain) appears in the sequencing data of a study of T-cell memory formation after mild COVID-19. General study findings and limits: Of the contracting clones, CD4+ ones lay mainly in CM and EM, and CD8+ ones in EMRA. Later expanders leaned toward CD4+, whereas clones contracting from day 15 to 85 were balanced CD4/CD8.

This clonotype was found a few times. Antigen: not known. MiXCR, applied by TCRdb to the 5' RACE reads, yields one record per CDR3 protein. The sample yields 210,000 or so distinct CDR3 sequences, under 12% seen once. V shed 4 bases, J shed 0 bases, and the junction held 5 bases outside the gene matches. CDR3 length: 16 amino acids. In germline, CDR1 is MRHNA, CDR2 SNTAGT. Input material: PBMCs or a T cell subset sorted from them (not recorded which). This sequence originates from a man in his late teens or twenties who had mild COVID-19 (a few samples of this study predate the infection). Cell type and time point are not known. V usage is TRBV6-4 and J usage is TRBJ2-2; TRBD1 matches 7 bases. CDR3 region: CASSAQGPSNTGELFF. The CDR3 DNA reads TGTGCCAGCAGTGCACAGGGGCCATCGAACACCGGGGAGCTGTTTTTT.